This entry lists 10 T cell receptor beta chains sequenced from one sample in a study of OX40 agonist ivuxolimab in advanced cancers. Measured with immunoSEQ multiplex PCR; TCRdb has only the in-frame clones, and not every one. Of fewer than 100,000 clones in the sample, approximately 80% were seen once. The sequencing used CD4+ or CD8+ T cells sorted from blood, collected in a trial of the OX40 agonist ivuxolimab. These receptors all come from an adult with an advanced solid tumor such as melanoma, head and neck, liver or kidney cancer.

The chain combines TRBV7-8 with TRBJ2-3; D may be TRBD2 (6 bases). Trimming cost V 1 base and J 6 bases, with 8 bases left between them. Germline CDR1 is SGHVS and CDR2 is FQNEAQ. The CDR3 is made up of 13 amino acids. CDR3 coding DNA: TGTGCCAGCAGCTTAGTGGAGGGGGATACGCAGTATTTT. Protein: CASSLVEGDTQYF.

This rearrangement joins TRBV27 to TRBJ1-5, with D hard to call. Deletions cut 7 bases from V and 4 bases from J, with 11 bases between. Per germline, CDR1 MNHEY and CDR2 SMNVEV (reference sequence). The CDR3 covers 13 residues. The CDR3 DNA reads TGTGCCAGCACCTACAGCAAAAATCAGCCCCAGCATTTT. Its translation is CASTYSKNQPQHF.

The CDR3 protein is CASSKVVSQETQYF. In nucleotides, the CDR3 is TGTGCCAGCAGCAAAGTTGTCTCCCAAGAGACCCAGTACTTC. V gene TRBV21-1 combines with J gene TRBJ2-5; TRBD2 is taken as the D call from the table, unchecked against the DNA. TRBV21-1 is a documented pseudogene. This CDR3 region has 14 residues.

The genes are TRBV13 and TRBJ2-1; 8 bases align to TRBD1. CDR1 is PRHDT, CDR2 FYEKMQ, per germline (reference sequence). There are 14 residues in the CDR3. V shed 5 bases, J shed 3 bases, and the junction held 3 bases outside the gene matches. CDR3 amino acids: CASSRGQGYNEQFF. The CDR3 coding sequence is TGTGCCAGCAGCCGTGGACAGGGCTACAATGAGCAGTTCTTC.

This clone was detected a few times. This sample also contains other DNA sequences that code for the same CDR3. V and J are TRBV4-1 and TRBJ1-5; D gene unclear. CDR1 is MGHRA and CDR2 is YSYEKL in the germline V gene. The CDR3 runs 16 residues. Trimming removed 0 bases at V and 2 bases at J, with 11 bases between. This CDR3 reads CASSQDGGIGNQPQHF. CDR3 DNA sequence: TGCGCCAGCAGCCAAGACGGTGGTATTGGCAATCAGCCCCAGCATTTT.

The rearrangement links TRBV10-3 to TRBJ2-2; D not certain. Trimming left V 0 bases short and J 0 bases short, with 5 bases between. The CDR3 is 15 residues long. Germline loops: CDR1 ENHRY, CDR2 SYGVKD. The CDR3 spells CAISESSPNTGELFF. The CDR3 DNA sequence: TGTGCCATCAGTGAGTCGAGTCCGAACACCGGGGAGCTGTTTTTT.

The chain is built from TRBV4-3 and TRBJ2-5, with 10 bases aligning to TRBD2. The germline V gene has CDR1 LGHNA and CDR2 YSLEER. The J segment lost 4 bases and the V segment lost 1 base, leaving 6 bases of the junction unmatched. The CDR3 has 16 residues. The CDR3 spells CASSQGGLATGETQYF. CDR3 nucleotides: TGCGCCAGCAGCCAAGGGGGACTAGCGACGGGAGAGACCCAGTACTTC.

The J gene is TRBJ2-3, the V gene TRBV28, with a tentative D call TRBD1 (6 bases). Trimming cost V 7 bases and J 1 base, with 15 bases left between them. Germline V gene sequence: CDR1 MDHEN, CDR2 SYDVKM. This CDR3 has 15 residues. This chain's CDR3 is CASNQPRGGTDTQYF. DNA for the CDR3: TGTGCCAGCAACCAACCCAGGGGTGGCACAGATACGCAGTATTTT.

Written as DNA, the CDR3 is TGTGCCAGCAGTATGAACAGAGCTCAGCACGAGCAGTACTTC. It is translated as CASSMNRAQHEQYF. The rearrangement uses TRBV6-1 and TRBJ2-7; D call uncertain. The CDR3 is 14 residues long. The V end was cut by 5 bases, the J end by 5 bases, with 16 bases between. Germline V gene lookup returns CDR1 MNHNS and CDR2 SASEGT.

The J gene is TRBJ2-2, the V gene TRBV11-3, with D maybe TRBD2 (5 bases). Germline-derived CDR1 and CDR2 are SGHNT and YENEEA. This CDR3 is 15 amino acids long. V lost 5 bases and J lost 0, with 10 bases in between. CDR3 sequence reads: CASSPGWANTGELFF. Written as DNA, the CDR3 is TGTGCCAGCAGCCCGGGGTGGGCGAACACCGGGGAGCTGTTTTTT.